This T cell receptor beta chain was identified during a study of T cells in Graves' hyperthyroidism and ophthalmopathy. Study conclusions and caveats: Ophthalmopathy and stable hyperthyroidism were separated by a 13 V-J model.

Clinical symptoms, serum thyroxine, TRAb, thyroid ultrasound and orbital computed tomography established diagnosis. Germline lookup yields CDR1 KGHSH and CDR2 LQKENI. CDR3 length equals 13 residues. Trimming removed 5 bases at V and 5 bases at J, with 12 bases between. Amplification of TCR beta CDR3 regions used RNA as the template. HTBI primers were used for first-round RT-PCR of the TCR CDR3. Using its own MiXCR run on the multiplex PCR reads, TCRdb lists one record per CDR3 protein. The sample records hundreds of thousands of distinct CDR3 sequences, over 20% being singletons. This clonotype is a singleton in its sample. Its antigen is as yet unknown.

Sequences were obtained from blood. This clonotype was sampled from a man between 25 and 39 years old with Graves' ophthalmopathy. This chain uses TRBV18 with TRBJ2-5; D is perhaps TRBD1 (6 bases). CDR3 nucleotide sequence: TGTGCCAGCTCAAGGGGGTTCCGTGAGACCCAGTACTTC. This translates into CASSRGFRETQYF.